Given below is one TCR beta chain in context. This clone was observed once. Its recognized antigen is unknown. There are no base qualities to consult, and no much larger clone falls within one base. The sample belongs to a study of shared clonotypes between healthy human individuals (dated by TCRdb to between 2020 and 2021). Regarding the study in general: The cohort comprised two women and a few men aged 18 to 49 years. Per donor, leukapheresis produced somewhere between about 0.8 and 9 billion PBMCs. To estimate repertoire size and how much clonotypes are shared between individuals, the study performed deep sequencing of blood TCR repertoires from about five healthy adults. For each donor, CD4 naive and CD4 memory were each given three plates, CD8 naive was given two plates, and CD8 memory was given one plate. Libraries were prepared and TCR repertoires were sequenced by different laboratories using diverse techniques, in order to increase sequencing depth and limit assay-specific biases.

Healthy HIV-negative adults with no recently reported acute infections or vaccinations were included as donors. Every donor was a Caucasian adult living in Nashville, Tennessee, USA. CD8 memory samples consisted of magnetically selected CD45RO+ cells combined with CCR7-negative CD45RA+ effector memory (TemRA) cells. Blood was obtained by leukapheresis, after which PBMCs were separated by Ficoll-Histopaque density gradient centrifugation and cryopreserved in liquid nitrogen vapor phase. Purity and quantity of every magnetically sorted T cell population were checked by analytical flow cytometry. Genomic DNA was isolated from every sorted fraction and measured by UV absorbance on a Nanodrop 2000c. According to the germline V gene, CDR1 reads MGHRA and CDR2 reads YSYEKL. Inclusive of the bounding cysteine and phenylalanine, the CDR3 is 19 residues long. Left in the record is the CDR3 DNA by itself, 57 bases read in frame from the first base. Trimming takes 1 base off V and 0 bases off J; junction bases not matched to a gene: 10.

Study-wide findings and limitations: Pairwise subsampling indicated that sequencing depth was expected to affect the degree of clonotype sharing among donors. Because the study included only a small number of donors, the genetic and exposure-history diversity represented was limited. Rarefaction of sorted-subset datasets indicated incomplete sequencing despite the large sequencing depth. When a handful of donors were compared, the shared fraction of clonotypes was 5% to 6.5% for naive CD4, 3.5% to 4% for naive CD8, 2% to 2.5% for memory CD4, and under 0.5% for memory CD8. Only blood was sampled, and tissue TCR repertoires likely differ from those in blood. Clonotypes shared by all four sorted-subset donors showed higher generation probabilities than non-shared clonotypes. Naive subsets generally had larger estimated clonotype richness than memory subsets.

Using the deep immunoSEQ assay, multiplex PCR amplified TCR CDR3 regions from genomic DNA. Genomic DNA extracted from each cell subset was distributed evenly over all wells of several immunoSEQ 96-well plates, and each plate served as one replicate. For sorted subsets, about 0.2 ug genomic DNA, equal to 30,000 to 35,000 T cell genomes, was loaded into each replicate PCR. Purified libraries were measured with a Qubit 3.0 fluorometer, size-checked on a Bioanalyzer 2100, and measured again with the KAPA Library Quantification kit. A separate single-read 150-cycle Illumina NextSeq 550 flow cell was used to sequence each immunoSEQ 96-well plate. The paper's data handling went like this. Because the immunoSEQ output included only junctional sequences and no quality scores, the filtering could not be the same as the filtering used for full-length reads. To assign V/J genes and CDR3, sequences were annotated against IMGT germline references using PyIR, a Python wrapper for IgBLAST v1.9. Reads were removed for weak V/J assignments (E-value above 1e-6), missing CDR3, stop codons, out-of-frame junctions, or ambiguous translated residues. A V3J clonotype was defined by an identical inferred V gene, J gene, and CDR3 amino acid sequence. To compute the percentage overlap between repertoires, the number of shared unique clonotypes was divided by the size of the smaller repertoire. Three approaches were used to assess repertoire richness: RTK rarefaction, the Chao1 estimator, and Recon v2.1 estimates of unobserved clonotypes. Generation probabilities for all TCRbeta clonotypes obtained by the gDNA method from a few donors were computed using OLGA. TCRdb retrieved this table from immuneACCESS and kept in-frame rearrangements only. Not all clones are present; in checked studies, unresolved V genes account for under half, and no reason is known for the remainder. That table supplies the V and J calls and clone size; D and trimming were determined from the DNA. The sample table contains around 690,000 clones; only one count was recorded for roughly 88% of them. 30% to 40% of the sample lies in the top ten.

The sequence derives from a man aged 18 to 30 in good health. Some clones in this sample may be carry-over from other donors' samples. What was sequenced was memory CD8+ T cells from PBMCs. The cell subset or site label, as the study defines it: CD45RO+ cells pooled with CCR7-negative TemRA cells. The V and J segments used are TRBV4-1 and TRBJ2-2, with 8 bases in between that match TRBD2. The nucleotide sequence reads TGCGCCAGCAGCCAAGTTCACCTAGCGGGTTTCGCGAACACCGGGGAGCTGTTTTTT. Translated, it reads CASSQVHLAGFANTGELFF.